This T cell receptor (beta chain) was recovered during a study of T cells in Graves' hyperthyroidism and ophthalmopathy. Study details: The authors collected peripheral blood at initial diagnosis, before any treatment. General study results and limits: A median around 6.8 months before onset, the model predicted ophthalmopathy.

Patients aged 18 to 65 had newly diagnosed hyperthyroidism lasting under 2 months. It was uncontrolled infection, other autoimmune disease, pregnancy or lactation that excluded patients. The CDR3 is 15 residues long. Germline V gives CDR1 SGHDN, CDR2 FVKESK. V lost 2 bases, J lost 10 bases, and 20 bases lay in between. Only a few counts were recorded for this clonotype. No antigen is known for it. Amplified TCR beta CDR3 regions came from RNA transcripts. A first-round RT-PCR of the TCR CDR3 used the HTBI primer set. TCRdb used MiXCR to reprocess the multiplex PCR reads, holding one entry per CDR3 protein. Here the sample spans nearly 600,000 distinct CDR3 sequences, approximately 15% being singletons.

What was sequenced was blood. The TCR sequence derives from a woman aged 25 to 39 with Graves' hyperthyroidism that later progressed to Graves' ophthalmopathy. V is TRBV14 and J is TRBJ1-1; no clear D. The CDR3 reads CASSQSGKTASGAFF. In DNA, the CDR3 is TGTGCCAGCAGCCAATCCGGCAAAACTGCCTCTGGAGCTTTCTTT.